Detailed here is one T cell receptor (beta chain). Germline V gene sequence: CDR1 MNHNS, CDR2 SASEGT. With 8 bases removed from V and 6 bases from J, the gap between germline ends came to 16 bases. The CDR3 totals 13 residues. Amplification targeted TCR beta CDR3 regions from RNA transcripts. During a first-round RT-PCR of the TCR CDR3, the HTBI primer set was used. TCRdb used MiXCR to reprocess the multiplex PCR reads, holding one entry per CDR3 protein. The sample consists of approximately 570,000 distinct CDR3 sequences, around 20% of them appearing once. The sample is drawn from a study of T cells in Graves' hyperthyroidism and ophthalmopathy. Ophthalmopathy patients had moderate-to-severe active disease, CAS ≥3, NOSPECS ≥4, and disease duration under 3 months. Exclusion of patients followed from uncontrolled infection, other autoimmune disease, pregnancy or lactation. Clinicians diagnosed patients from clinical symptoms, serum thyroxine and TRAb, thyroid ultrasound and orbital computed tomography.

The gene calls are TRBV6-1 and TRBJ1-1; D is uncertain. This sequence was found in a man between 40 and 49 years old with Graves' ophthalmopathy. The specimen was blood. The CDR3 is CASRMFEGAEAFF. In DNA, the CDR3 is TGTGCCAGCCGAATGTTTGAGGGAGCTGAAGCTTTCTTT.